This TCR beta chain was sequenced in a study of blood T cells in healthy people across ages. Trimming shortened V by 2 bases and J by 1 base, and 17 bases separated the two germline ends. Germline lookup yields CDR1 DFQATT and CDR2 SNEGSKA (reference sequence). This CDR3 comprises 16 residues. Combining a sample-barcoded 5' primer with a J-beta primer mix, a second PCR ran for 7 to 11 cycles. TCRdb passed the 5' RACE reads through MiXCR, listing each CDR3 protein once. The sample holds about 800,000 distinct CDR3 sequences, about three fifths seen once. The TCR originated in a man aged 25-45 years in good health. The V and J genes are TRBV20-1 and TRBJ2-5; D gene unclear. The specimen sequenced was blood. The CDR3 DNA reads TGCAGTGCTAGACTCTTAACCGCAAAGTCCCAAGAGACCCAGTACTTC. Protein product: CSARLLTAKSQETQYF.